The 9 T cell receptor beta chains in this list originate from one sample, sequenced in a study of glioma-infiltrating T cells after dendritic cell vaccination. TCRdb's table, derived via immunoSEQ multiplex PCR, lists solely in-frame clones and lacks some. The sample has 65,000 to 90,000 clones, over 75% seen once. The sequencing used blood, collected before dendritic cell vaccination. These receptor sequences come from a human donor with glioblastoma.

This clone is a singleton in its sample. The chain combines TRBV5-1 with TRBJ2-1, with a weak D call TRBD2 (6 bases). CDR1 and CDR2 from the germline V gene are SGHRS and YFSETQ. CDR3 length: 15 residues. V lost 4 bases and J lost 5, with 16 bases in between. CDR3 sequence reads: CASSALGGTDNEQFF. The CDR3 nucleotides read TGCGCCAGCAGCGCGCTAGGCGGGACCGACAATGAGCAGTTCTTC.

The rearrangement links TRBV19 to TRBJ2-3; 8 bases are shared with TRBD2. The CDR3 contains 16 residues. With 5 bases clipped from V and 0 bases from J, the junction kept 7 bases outside the gene matches. In germline, CDR1 is LNHDA, CDR2 SQIVND (reference sequence). CDR3 sequence (DNA): TGTGCCAGTAGTCGAGGCGGGGGGCTTAGCACAGATACGCAGTATTTT. Translation: CASSRGGGLSTDTQYF.

This chain uses TRBV2 with TRBJ2-7; the D is unclear. Trimming left V 5 bases short and J 1 base short, with 6 bases between. The CDR3 totals 12 residues. The germline V gene has CDR1 SNHLY and CDR2 FYNNEI. CDR3 nucleotides: TGTGCCAGCAGTCCCCAATCCTACGAGCAGTACTTC. The encoded protein is CASSPQSYEQYF.

The chain uses TRBV4-1 and TRBJ2-2; perhaps TRBD1 as D (6 bases). Germline V lookup: CDR1 MGHRA, CDR2 YSYEKL. Trimming pared 8 bases from V and 2 bases from J, leaving 27 bases between. CDR3 size: 19 residues. CDR3 in amino acids: CASLPWGDRFSRNTGELFF. CDR3 bases: TGCGCCAGCCTGCCCTGGGGCGACAGGTTTTCGAGAAACACCGGGGAGCTGTTTTTT.

The chain combines TRBV5-1 with TRBJ2-2; 10 nucleotides match TRBD2. Germline CDR1 is SGHRS and CDR2 is YFSETQ. The CDR3 has 16 residues. V lost 0 bases to trimming and J lost 6 bases; unmatched junction nucleotides: 5. In DNA, the CDR3 is TGCGCCAGCAGCTTGGAGGGACTAGCGTTACCCGGGGAGCTGTTTTTT. It translates to CASSLEGLALPGELFF.

V gene TRBV6-5 combines with J gene TRBJ2-5, with D possibly matching TRBD1 (6 bases). The V gene lost 5 bases and the J gene lost 1 base, with 11 bases spanning the gap. Germline CDR1 and CDR2: MNHEY and SVGAGI. This CDR3 spans 14 amino acids. The CDR3 DNA reads as TGTGCCAGCAGTGACCGGACAGTCCAAGAGACCCAGTACTTC. Its protein is CASSDRTVQETQYF.

The rearrangement joins TRBV6-1 to TRBJ1-2; 9 nucleotides match TRBD1. After removal of 11 bases from V and 2 bases from J, the junction contained 9 bases not matched to a gene. The CDR3 extends over 14 amino acids. Germline-derived CDR1 and CDR2 are MNHNS and SASEGT. CDR3 amino acids: CAGRGQGSNYGYTF. CDR3 bases: TGTGCCGGCCGGGGACAGGGATCAAACTATGGCTACACCTTC.

The chain links TRBV7-8 to TRBJ2-1; weak D call: TRBD1 (5 bases). The CDR3 is 15 amino acids. Trimming removed 3 bases at V and 4 bases at J, with 13 bases between. Germline-derived CDR1 and CDR2 are SGHVS and FQNEAQ. CDR3 loop: CASSLVGATYNEQFF. The CDR3 DNA sequence: TGTGCCAGCAGCTTGGTAGGGGCCACATACAATGAGCAGTTCTTC.

The chain has TRBV28 and TRBJ2-3; D is possibly TRBD2 (5 bases). V dropped 5 bases and J dropped 8 bases, with 17 bases sitting between them. Germline V gene lookup returns CDR1 MDHEN and CDR2 SYDVKM. The CDR3 consists of 14 residues. DNA of the CDR3: TGTGCCAGCAGTCCTTTCAGGCCAGCGGTTACGCAGTATTTT. Translating gives CASSPFRPAVTQYF.